This T cell receptor beta chain derives from a study of Ad26.COV2.S vaccination and SARS-CoV-2 variants. Study information: The vaccine Ad26.COV2.S was put into the muscle once, or twice with 56 days between.

The CDR3 totals 12 residues. V lost 1 base and J 8 bases, leaving 9 bases between the germline ends. CDR1 and CDR2 from the germline V gene are SGHNT and YYREEE (reference sequence). TCRdb's copy holds only in-frame clones and misses some; the assay was immunoSEQ multiplex PCR. The profile shows over 350,000 clones, roughly nine tenths of them singletons. Described treatment: some 19 received Ad26.COV2.S at low or high dose, single or two shots; roughly five received placebo; per-sample allocation not given. Sample collection was performed on day 63 after the first vaccine or placebo injection. Wuhan-strain SARS-CoV-2 spike was expressed by the Ad26 vector that made up the vaccine. This clone was seen a few times.

The sequencing used peripheral blood, collected in a trial of Ad26.COV2.S vaccine versus placebo. The TCR originated in a person aged 18 to 65 who received the Ad26.COV2.S COVID-19 vaccine or a placebo. This chain links TRBV5-4 with TRBJ1-1; D gene ambiguous. CDR3: CASSLRGSEAFF. CDR3 in DNA: TGTGCCAGCAGCTTGAGAGGATCCGAAGCTTTCTTT.